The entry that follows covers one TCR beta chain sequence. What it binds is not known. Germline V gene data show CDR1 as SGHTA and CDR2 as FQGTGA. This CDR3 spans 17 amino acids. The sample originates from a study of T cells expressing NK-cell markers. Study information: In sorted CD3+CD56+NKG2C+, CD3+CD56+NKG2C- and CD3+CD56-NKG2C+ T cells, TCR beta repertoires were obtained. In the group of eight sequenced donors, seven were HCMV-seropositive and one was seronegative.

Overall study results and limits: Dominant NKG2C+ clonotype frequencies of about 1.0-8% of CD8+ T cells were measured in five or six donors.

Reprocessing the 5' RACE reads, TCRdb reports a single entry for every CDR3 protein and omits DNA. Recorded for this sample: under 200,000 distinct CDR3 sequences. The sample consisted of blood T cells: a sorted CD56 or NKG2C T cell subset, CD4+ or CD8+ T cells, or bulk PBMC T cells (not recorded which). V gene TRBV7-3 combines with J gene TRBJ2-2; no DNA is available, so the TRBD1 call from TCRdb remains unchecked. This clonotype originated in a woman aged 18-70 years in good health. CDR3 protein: CASSQRGGGRASGELFF.